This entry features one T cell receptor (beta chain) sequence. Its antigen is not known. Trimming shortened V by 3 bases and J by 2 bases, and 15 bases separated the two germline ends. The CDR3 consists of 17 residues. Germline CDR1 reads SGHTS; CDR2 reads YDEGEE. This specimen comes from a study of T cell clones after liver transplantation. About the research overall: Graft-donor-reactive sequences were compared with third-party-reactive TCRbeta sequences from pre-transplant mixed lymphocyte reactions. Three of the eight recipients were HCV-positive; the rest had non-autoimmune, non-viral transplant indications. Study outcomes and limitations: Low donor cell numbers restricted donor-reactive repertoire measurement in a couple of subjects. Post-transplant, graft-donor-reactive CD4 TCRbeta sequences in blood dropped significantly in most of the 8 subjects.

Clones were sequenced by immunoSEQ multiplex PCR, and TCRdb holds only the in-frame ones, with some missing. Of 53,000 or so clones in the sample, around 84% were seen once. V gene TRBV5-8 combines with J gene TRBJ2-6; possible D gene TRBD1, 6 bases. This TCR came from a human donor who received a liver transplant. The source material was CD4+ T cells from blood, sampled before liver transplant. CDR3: CASSYADAGAGANVLTF. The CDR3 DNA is TGTGCCAGCAGCTACGCCGACGCAGGGGCTGGGGCCAACGTCCTGACTTTC.